The entry below describes one T cell receptor (beta chain). Its antigen specificity is not known. The record has no base qualities; no much larger clone is one base away. Healthy HIV-negative adults with no recently reported acute infections or vaccinations were included as donors. Only Caucasian adults living in Nashville, Tennessee, USA were represented among the donors. CD4+ T cells were enriched by magnetic negative selection, after which naive cells were positively selected on CD45RA and the negative fraction was taken as the memory subset. Blood was collected by leukapheresis, and PBMCs were isolated by Ficoll-Histopaque density gradient centrifugation and then cryopreserved in liquid nitrogen vapor phase. Analytical flow cytometry was used to check the purity and quantity of each magnetically sorted T cell population. From each sorted fraction, genomic DNA was isolated and quantified by UV absorbance on a Nanodrop 2000c.

Using the deep immunoSEQ assay, TCR CDR3 regions were amplified from genomic DNA by multiplex PCR. Extracted genomic DNA from each cell subset was distributed evenly across all wells of several immunoSEQ 96-well plates, and each plate was treated as a replicate. For sorted subsets, roughly 200 ng of genomic DNA, equivalent to 30,000 or so T cell genomes, went into each replicate PCR. The purified libraries were quantified using a Qubit 3.0 fluorometer, sized with a Bioanalyzer 2100, and then quantified again using the KAPA Library Quantification kit. Every immunoSEQ 96-well plate was sequenced on a dedicated single-read 150-cycle Illumina NextSeq 550 flow cell. Turning to the authors' computational methods: Because the immunoSEQ output held only junctional sequences and lacked quality scores, the filtering could not match the filtering applied to full-length reads. Sequences were annotated with PyIR, a Python wrapper for IgBLAST v1.9, using IMGT germline references to assign V/J genes and CDR3. Reads were removed for weak V/J assignments (E-value above 1e-6), missing CDR3, stop codons, out-of-frame junctions, or ambiguous translated residues. V3J clonotypes were defined by identical inferred V gene, J gene, and CDR3 amino acid sequence. The percentage overlap between two repertoires was calculated by dividing the number of shared unique clonotypes by the size of the smaller repertoire. Richness of each repertoire was evaluated using RTK rarefaction, the Chao1 estimator, and Recon v2.1 estimates of unobserved clonotypes. OLGA was used to compute generation probabilities for all TCRbeta clonotypes that the gDNA method yielded from a handful of donors. TCRdb took this table from immuneACCESS and kept in-frame rearrangements with V and J called. Such tables lack part of the clones; where checked against another copy, unresolved V genes explain under half of the gap, and the rest is unexplained. From that table come the V and J calls and clone size; the DNA was used to work out D and trimming. Present in this sample are 650,000 to 800,000 clones, around 77% of which were seen just once. The biggest ten clones account for about 1.8% of the sample.

The data were taken from a study of shared clonotypes between healthy human individuals (TCRdb year 2020). With respect to the entire study: A couple of women and a few men aged 18 to 49 years were included in the cohort. Per donor, three plates each were used for CD4 naive and CD4 memory, two for CD8 naive, and one for CD8 memory. To estimate repertoire size and how much clonotype sharing occurs between individuals, the study deeply sequenced the blood TCR repertoires of 5 or 6 healthy adults. Libraries were prepared and TCR repertoires were sequenced by different laboratories using diverse techniques, in order to increase sequencing depth and limit assay-specific biases. Per donor, leukapheresis produced somewhere between about 0.94 and 9.5 billion PBMCs. What the work shows at the level of the full study, not this receptor alone: The genetic and exposure-history diversity represented was limited by the small number of donors. Higher generation probabilities were observed for clonotypes shared by all four sorted-subset donors than for non-shared clonotypes. Incomplete sequencing was indicated by rarefaction of sorted-subset datasets, despite the large sequencing depth. Naive subsets generally had larger estimated clonotype richness than memory subsets did. Sharing across a few donors was observed for about 5% of naive CD4, over 3% of naive CD8, 2% to 2.5% of memory CD4, and roughly 0.4% of memory CD8 clonotypes. Based on pairwise subsampling, the degree of clonotype sharing among donors was expected to be affected by sequencing depth. Sampling was restricted to blood, and TCR repertoires in tissues likely differ from the TCR repertoires found in blood.

The junction carries 11 bases between V and J, which are trimmed by 1 base and 4 bases respectively. CDR3 length: 14 amino acids, cysteine to phenylalanine. Only the CDR3 DNA is retained, 42 bases long and in frame from the first base. Looking up the germline V gene (reference sequence) yields CDR1 SEHNR and CDR2 FQNEAQ. This TCR was recovered from a woman aged 25 to 39 in good health. The chain uses TRBV7-9 and TRBJ2-7; the D segment could be TRBD1, given 5 matching bases. Material: memory CD4+ T cells sorted from blood. The label giving this sample's cell subset or site can be read as: CD45RA-negative fraction. The nucleotides are TGTGCCAGCAGCTTAGGACTCGACAGTTACGAGCAGTACTTC. The translation is CASSLGLDSYEQYF.